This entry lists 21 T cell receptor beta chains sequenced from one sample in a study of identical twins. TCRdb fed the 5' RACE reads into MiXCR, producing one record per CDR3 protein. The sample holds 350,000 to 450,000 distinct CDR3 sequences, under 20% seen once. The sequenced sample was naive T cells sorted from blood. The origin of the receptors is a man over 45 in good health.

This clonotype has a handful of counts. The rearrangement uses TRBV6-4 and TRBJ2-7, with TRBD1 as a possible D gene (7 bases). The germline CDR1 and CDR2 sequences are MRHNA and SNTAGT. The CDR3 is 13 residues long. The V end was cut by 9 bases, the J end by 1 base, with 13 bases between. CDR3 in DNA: TGTGCCAGGGGCAGGGGGGATTCCTACGAGCAGTACTTC. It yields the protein CARGRGDSYEQYF.

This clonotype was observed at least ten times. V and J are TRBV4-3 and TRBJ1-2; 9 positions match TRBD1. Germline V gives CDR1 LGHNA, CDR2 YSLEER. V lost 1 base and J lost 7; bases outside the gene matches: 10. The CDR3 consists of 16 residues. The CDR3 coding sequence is TGCGCCAGCAGCCAAGGCCCGCGGGACAGGGTTGGTGGCTACACCTTC. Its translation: CASSQGPRDRVGGYTF.

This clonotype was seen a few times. The CDR3 spells CASSLSGRLHGTEAFF. The CDR3, as DNA: TGTGCCAGCAGTTTATCGGGCCGCCTGCATGGCACTGAAGCTTTCTTT. The rearrangement joins TRBV27 to TRBJ1-1; unclear D gene. The germline V and J ends were trimmed by 0 bases and 4 bases, with 15 bases remaining between them. CDR3 length: 16 amino acids. Germline V lookup: CDR1 MNHEY, CDR2 SMNVEV (reference sequence).

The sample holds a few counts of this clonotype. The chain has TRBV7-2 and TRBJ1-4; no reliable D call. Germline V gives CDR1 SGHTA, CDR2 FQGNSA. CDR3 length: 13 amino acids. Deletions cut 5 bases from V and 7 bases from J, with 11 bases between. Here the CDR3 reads CASSPHPGEKLFF. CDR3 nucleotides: TGTGCCAGCAGCCCCCACCCGGGTGAAAAACTGTTTTTT.

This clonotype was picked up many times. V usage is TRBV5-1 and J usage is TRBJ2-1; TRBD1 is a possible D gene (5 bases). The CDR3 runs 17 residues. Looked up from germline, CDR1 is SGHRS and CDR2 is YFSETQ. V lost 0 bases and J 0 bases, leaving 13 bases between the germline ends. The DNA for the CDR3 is TGCGCCAGCAGCTTGGAGATGACAGTAAGCTCCTACAATGAGCAGTTCTTC. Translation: CASSLEMTVSSYNEQFF.

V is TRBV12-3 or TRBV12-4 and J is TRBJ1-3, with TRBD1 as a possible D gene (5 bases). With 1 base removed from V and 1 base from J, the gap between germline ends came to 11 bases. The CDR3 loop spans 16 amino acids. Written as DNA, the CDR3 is TGTGCCAGCAGTTTAGGAGGGGCCTCTTCTGGAAACACCATATATTTT. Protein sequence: CASSLGGASSGNTIYF.

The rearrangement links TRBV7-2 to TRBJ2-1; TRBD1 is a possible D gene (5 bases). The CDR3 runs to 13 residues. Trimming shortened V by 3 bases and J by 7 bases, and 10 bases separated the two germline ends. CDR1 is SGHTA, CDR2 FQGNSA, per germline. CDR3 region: CASSLSRANEQFF. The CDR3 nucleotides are TGTGCCAGCAGCTTGTCCAGGGCGAATGAGCAGTTCTTC. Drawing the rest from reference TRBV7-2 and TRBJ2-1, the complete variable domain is GAGVSQSPSNKVTEKGKDVELRCDPISGHTALYWYRQSLGQGLEFLIYFQGNSAPDKSGLPSDRFSAERTGGSVSTLTIQRTQQEDSAVYLCASSLSRANEQFFGPGTRLTVL.

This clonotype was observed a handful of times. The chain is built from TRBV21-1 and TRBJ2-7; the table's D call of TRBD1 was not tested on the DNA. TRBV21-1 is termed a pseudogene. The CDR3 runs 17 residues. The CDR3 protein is CASSKGSRAGDRNEQYF. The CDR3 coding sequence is TGTGCCAGCAGCAAAGGGTCCCGAGCGGGAGATCGCAACGAGCAGTACTTC.

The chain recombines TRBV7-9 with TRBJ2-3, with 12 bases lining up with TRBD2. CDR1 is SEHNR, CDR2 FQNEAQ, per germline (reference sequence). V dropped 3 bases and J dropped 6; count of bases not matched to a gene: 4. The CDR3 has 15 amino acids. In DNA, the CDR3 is TGTGCCAGCAGCTTCTCCCTAGCGGGAGGGGATACGCAGTATTTT. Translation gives CASSFSLAGGDTQYF.

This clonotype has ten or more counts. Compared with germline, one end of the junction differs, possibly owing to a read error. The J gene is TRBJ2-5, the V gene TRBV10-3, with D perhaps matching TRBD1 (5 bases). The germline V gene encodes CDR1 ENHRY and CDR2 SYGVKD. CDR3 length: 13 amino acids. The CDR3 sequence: CAIRGLGQGTQYF. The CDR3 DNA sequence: TGTGCCATCAGGGGTTTGGGGCAAGGGACCCAGTACTTC.

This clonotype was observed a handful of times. The CDR3 sequence: CSAQPGLEYEQYF. DNA for the CDR3: TGCAGTGCACAGCCGGGACTAGAATACGAGCAGTACTTC. The J gene is TRBJ2-7, the V gene TRBV20-1, with 8 positions matching TRBD2. The trim removed 6 bases at V and 4 bases at J, leaving 8 bases unmatched. Germline CDR1 DFQATT, CDR2 SNEGSKA (reference sequence). There are 13 residues in the CDR3.

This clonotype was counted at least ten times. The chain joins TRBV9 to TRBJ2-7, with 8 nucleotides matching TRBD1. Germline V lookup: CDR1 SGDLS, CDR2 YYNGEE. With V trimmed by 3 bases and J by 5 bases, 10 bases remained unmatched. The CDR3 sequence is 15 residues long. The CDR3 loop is CASSARTGKGDEQYF. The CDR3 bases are TGTGCCAGCAGCGCCCGGACAGGGAAGGGCGACGAGCAGTACTTC.

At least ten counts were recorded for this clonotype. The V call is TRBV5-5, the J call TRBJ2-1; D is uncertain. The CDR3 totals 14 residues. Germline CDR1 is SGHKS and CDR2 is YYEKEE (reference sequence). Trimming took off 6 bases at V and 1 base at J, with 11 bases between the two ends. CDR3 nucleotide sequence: TGTGCCAGCACCCCCGGACGGTCCTACAATGAGCAGTTCTTC. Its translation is CASTPGRSYNEQFF.

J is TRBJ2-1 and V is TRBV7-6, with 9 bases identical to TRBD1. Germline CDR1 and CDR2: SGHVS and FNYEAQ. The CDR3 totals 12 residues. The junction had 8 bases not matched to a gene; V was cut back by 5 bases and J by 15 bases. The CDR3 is CASSKPGQGPFF. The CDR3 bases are TGTGCCAGCAGCAAGCCGGGACAGGGCCCGTTCTTC.

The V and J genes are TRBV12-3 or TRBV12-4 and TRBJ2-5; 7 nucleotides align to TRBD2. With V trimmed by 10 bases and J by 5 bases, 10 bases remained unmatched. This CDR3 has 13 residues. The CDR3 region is CANRLAGGETQYF. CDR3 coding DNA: TGTGCCAACAGACTAGCCGGCGGGGAGACCCAGTACTTC.

CDR3 in DNA: TGTGCCAGCAGACCGGGACAGGGGAAATCCGGGGCCAACGTCCTGACTTTC. It specifies CASRPGQGKSGANVLTF. V and J are TRBV6-1 and TRBJ2-6, with 10 positions matching TRBD1. From germline, CDR1 is MNHNS and CDR2 SASEGT. V trimming: 6 bases; J trimming: 4 bases; junction bases outside the gene matches: 9. The CDR3 is made up of 17 amino acids.

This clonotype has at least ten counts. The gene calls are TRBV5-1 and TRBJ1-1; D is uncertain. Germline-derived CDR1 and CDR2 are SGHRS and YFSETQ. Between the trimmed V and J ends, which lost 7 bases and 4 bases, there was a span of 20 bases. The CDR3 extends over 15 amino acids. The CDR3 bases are TGCGCCAGCGATCTCCTAGGACTCGGAACCACTGAAGCTTTCTTT. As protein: CASDLLGLGTTEAFF.

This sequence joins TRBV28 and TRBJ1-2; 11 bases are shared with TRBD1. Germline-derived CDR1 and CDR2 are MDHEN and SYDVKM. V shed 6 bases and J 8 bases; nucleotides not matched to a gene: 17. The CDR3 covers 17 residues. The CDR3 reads CASSQARGQGARSGYTF. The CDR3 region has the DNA TGTGCCAGCAGCCAAGCTAGAGGACAGGGGGCGAGATCGGGCTACACCTTC.

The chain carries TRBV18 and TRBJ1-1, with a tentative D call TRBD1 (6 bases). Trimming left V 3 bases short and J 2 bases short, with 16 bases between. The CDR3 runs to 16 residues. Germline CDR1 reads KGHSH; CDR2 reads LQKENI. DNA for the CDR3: TGTGCCAGCTCACCCCCCACGGGGGCGGATAACACTGAAGCTTTCTTT. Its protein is CASSPPTGADNTEAFF.

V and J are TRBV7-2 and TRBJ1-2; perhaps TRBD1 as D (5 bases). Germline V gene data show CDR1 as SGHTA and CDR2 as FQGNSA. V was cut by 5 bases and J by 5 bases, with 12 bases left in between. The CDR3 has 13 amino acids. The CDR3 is CASSPGGEYGYTF. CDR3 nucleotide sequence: TGTGCCAGCAGCCCCGGGGGGGAGTATGGCTACACCTTC. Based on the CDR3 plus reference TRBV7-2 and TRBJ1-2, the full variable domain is GAGVSQSPSNKVTEKGKDVELRCDPISGHTALYWYRQSLGQGLEFLIYFQGNSAPDKSGLPSDRFSAERTGGSVSTLTIQRTQQEDSAVYLCASSPGGEYGYTFGSGTRLTVV.

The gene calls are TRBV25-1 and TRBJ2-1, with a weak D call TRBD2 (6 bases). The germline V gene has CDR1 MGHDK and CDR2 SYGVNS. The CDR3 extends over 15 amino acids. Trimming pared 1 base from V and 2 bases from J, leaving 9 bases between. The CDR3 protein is CASSEWRAPYNEQFF. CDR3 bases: TGTGCCAGCAGTGAATGGAGGGCCCCCTACAATGAGCAGTTCTTC.